A single T cell receptor beta chain is shown here with its context. The antigen remains unidentified. This table comes from immunoSEQ multiplex PCR, and its TCRdb copy is limited to in-frame clones, with some not included. The profile shows around 78,000 clones, 65% to 90% of them singletons. These data are taken from a study of a mutant IDH1 vaccine in newly diagnosed glioma. Study at large: Vaccination followed radiotherapy alone by 4-6 weeks, or accompanied temozolomide cycles. Of treated patients, around 60% were men and approximately 40% women, averaging about 40 years. Most patients had radiochemotherapy with temozolomide before enrollment; others had one alone.

Time point of the sample: week 23, last vaccination. Vaccine doses each comprised 300 ug of mutant IDH1 20-mer peptide, with topical imiquimod. The CDR3 loop spans 16 amino acids. Germline V gene sequence: CDR1 SGHAT, CDR2 FQNNGV. The J segment lost 2 bases and the V segment lost 3 bases, leaving 6 bases of the junction unmatched. Points from the study as a whole: Vaccine-induced responses were seen in under 95% of patients, spanning several MHC alleles.

The sample here was PBMCs, taken from a glioma patient whose treatment included an IDH1 peptide vaccine. This TCR derives from a young man with glioma. Some clones in this sample may be carry-over from other donors' samples. The chain links TRBV11-2 to TRBJ2-7; TRBD2 agrees at 11 bases. The CDR3 coding sequence is TGTGCCAGCAGCTTGTACCCTAGCGGGGGGCCCTACGAGCAGTACTTC. It specifies CASSLYPSGGPYEQYF.